A selection of T cell receptor beta chains follows, all from one sample in a study of T cell responses to AZD1222 COVID-19 vaccine. Generated by immunoSEQ multiplex PCR, the TCRdb table keeps only in-frame clones and is missing some. This sample yields roughly 100,000 clones, of which 82% are seen a single time; 5% belongs to the top ten. This specimen was peripheral blood, taken on day 0 of AZD1222 vaccination. These receptors all stem from an adult in good health. Each CDR3 is given with its conserved first and last residue. A D gene is named only where the DNA matches it firmly. Clone size, where shown, is once, few, many, or a class for clones that have expanded.

CDR3 length: 14
J gene: TRBJ1-3
D gene: NA
clone size: NA
V gene: TRBV7-2
CDR3 DNA: TGTGCCAGCAGCTTAGGAGTTTCCGGAAACACCATATATTTT
CDR3 protein: CASSLGVSGNTIYF

CDR3 length: 14
J gene: TRBJ1-1
D gene: NA
clone size: NA
V gene: TRBV3-1/TRBV3-2
CDR3 DNA: TGTGCCAGCGGTCCGGGACTCATGAACACTGAAGCTTTCTTT
CDR3 protein: CASGPGLMNTEAFF

CDR3 length: 11
J gene: TRBJ2-3
D gene: NA
clone size: NA
V gene: TRBV20-1
CDR3 DNA: TGCAGTGCCCTCCGATCAGATACGCAGTATTTT
CDR3 protein: CSALRSDTQYF

CDR3 length: 19
J gene: TRBJ1-2
D gene: NA
clone size: once
V gene: TRBV6-2/TRBV6-3
CDR3 DNA: TGTGCCAGCAGTTACCGCAGTACGGGGCAGCTCATGGACAGTTATGGCTACACCTTC
CDR3 protein: CASSYRSTGQLMDSYGYTF

CDR3 length: 14
J gene: TRBJ2-5
D gene: NA
clone size: few
V gene: TRBV7-5
CDR3 DNA: TGTGTCAGAAGCCGAGGACAGGGAAGAGAGACCCAGTACTTC
CDR3 protein: CVRSRGQGRETQYF

CDR3 length: 12
J gene: TRBJ1-2
D gene: NA
clone size: once
V gene: TRBV15
CDR3 DNA: TGTGCCACCAGCCCACAGCGGGGCGGCTACACCTTC
CDR3 protein: CATSPQRGGYTF

CDR3 length: 15
J gene: TRBJ1-1
D gene: NA
clone size: NA
V gene: TRBV18
CDR3 DNA: TGTGCCAGCTCACAGGGGACGGGCATGAGAACTGAAGCTTTCTTT
CDR3 protein: CASSQGTGMRTEAFF

CDR3 length: 14
J gene: TRBJ1-1
D gene: TRBD1
clone size: NA
V gene: TRBV2
CDR3 DNA: TGTGCCAGCAGTGTAACAGGGGGCGCGCCTGAAGCTTTCTTT
CDR3 protein: CASSVTGGAPEAFF

CDR3 length: 13
J gene: TRBJ1-1
D gene: NA
clone size: few
V gene: TRBV2
CDR3 DNA: TGTGCCAGCACCTCCGGAGTGAACACTGAAGCTTTCTTT
CDR3 protein: CASTSGVNTEAFF

CDR3 length: 16
J gene: TRBJ1-1
D gene: TRBD1
clone size: NA
V gene: TRBV6-2/TRBV6-3
CDR3 DNA: TGTGCCAGCAGTTCCACCGTATACAGGGGGAGGACTGAAGCTTTCTTT
CDR3 protein: CASSSTVYRGRTEAFF

CDR3 length: 14
J gene: TRBJ1-2
D gene: NA
clone size: NA
V gene: TRBV30
CDR3 DNA: TGTGCCTGGAACCATGAGGGGGAGGGAAAAGGCTACACCTTC
CDR3 protein: CAWNHEGEGKGYTF

CDR3 length: 12
J gene: TRBJ2-5
D gene: NA
clone size: NA
V gene: TRBV5-1
CDR3 DNA: TGCGCCAGCATAGAGTACCAAGAGACCCAGTACTTC
CDR3 protein: CASIEYQETQYF

CDR3 length: 14
J gene: TRBJ2-3
D gene: NA
clone size: NA
V gene: TRBV29-1
CDR3 DNA: TGCAGCGTTGAAGGATGGAAGAGCACAGATACGCAGTATTTT
CDR3 protein: CSVEGWKSTDTQYF

CDR3 length: 14
J gene: TRBJ2-1
D gene: NA
clone size: NA
V gene: TRBV7-2
CDR3 DNA: TGTGCCAGCAGCTTAATTTCCCGCCGGGATGAGCAGTTCTTC
CDR3 protein: CASSLISRRDEQFF

CDR3 length: 16
J gene: TRBJ1-1
D gene: TRBD1
clone size: NA
V gene: TRBV7-2
CDR3 DNA: TGTGCCAGCAGCCCTCGACGACAGGGTGGGAACACTGAAGCTTTCTTT
CDR3 protein: CASSPRRQGGNTEAFF

CDR3 length: 12
J gene: TRBJ1-1
D gene: TRBD1
clone size: few
V gene: TRBV6-1
CDR3 DNA: TGTGCCAGCAGCGGGACAGTACCTGAAGCTTTCTTT
CDR3 protein: CASSGTVPEAFF

CDR3 length: 17
J gene: TRBJ2-6
D gene: TRBD1
clone size: once
V gene: TRBV19
CDR3 DNA: TGTGCCAGTAGTGCGCGGGACAGGGCGTCTGGGGCCAACGTCCTGACTTTC
CDR3 protein: CASSARDRASGANVLTF

CDR3 length: 16
J gene: TRBJ1-1
D gene: TRBD1
clone size: few
V gene: TRBV7-3
CDR3 DNA: TGTGCCAGCAGCCCGCAAACCGGGACAGGGGGCACTGAAGCTTTCTTT
CDR3 protein: CASSPQTGTGGTEAFF

CDR3 length: 14
J gene: TRBJ1-1
D gene: NA
clone size: NA
V gene: TRBV11-3
CDR3 DNA: TGTGCCAGCAGCTTAGGCAGGGGAAACACTGAAGCTTTCTTT
CDR3 protein: CASSLGRGNTEAFF

CDR3 length: 12
J gene: TRBJ1-3
D gene: NA
clone size: NA
V gene: TRBV30
CDR3 DNA: TGTGCCTGGAGTGCCCCGGGAAACACCATATATTTT
CDR3 protein: CAWSAPGNTIYF

CDR3 length: 14
J gene: TRBJ1-1
D gene: NA
clone size: few
V gene: TRBV6-2/TRBV6-3
CDR3 DNA: TGTGCCAGCAGTTACTCGTCCATGAACACTGAAGCTTTCTTT
CDR3 protein: CASSYSSMNTEAFF

CDR3 length: 13
J gene: TRBJ2-7
D gene: NA
clone size: few
V gene: TRBV5-5
CDR3 DNA: TGTGCCAGCAGCTGGGACCAGGGCTTTGGGCAGTACTTC
CDR3 protein: CASSWDQGFGQYF

CDR3 length: 10
J gene: TRBJ2-3
D gene: NA
clone size: NA
V gene: TRBV3-1/TRBV3-2
CDR3 DNA: TGTGCCAGCAGCCAAGATACGCAGTATTTT
CDR3 protein: CASSQDTQYF

CDR3 length: 11
J gene: TRBJ2-7
D gene: NA
clone size: once
V gene: TRBV2
CDR3 DNA: TGTGCCAGCAAAGCGAACGCCGAGCAGTACTTC
CDR3 protein: CASKANAEQYF

CDR3 length: 14
J gene: TRBJ1-1
D gene: NA
clone size: NA
V gene: TRBV7-6
CDR3 DNA: TGTGCCAGCAGCCCACGGGACCGAACAACTGAAGCTTTCTTT
CDR3 protein: CASSPRDRTTEAFF

CDR3 length: 17
J gene: TRBJ1-1
D gene: NA
clone size: NA
V gene: TRBV7-2
CDR3 DNA: TGTGCCAGCAGCTTAGAGGAGGGAACGGTGATGAACACTGAAGCTTTCTTT
CDR3 protein: CASSLEEGTVMNTEAFF

CDR3 length: 13
J gene: TRBJ1-1
D gene: TRBD1
clone size: once
V gene: TRBV19
CDR3 DNA: TGTGCCAGTAGTCCCGGGACAGGGGTGGGAGCTTTCTTT
CDR3 protein: CASSPGTGVGAFF

CDR3 length: 16
J gene: TRBJ1-4
D gene: TRBD1
clone size: few
V gene: TRBV7-9
CDR3 DNA: TGTGCCAGCAGCGCCCTGACAGGGGGCCTAGTCGGAAAACTGTTTTTT
CDR3 protein: CASSALTGGLVGKLFF

CDR3 length: 15
J gene: TRBJ1-4
D gene: NA
clone size: NA
V gene: TRBV4-1
CDR3 DNA: TGCGCCAGCAGCCAATATCAGGCCTCCAGGGAAAAACTGTTTTTT
CDR3 protein: CASSQYQASREKLFF

CDR3 length: 16
J gene: TRBJ2-7
D gene: TRBD2
clone size: NA
V gene: TRBV3-1/TRBV3-2
CDR3 DNA: TGTGCCAGCAGCCAAAGGTCCGGGACTAGCTCGAGCGAGCAGTACTTC
CDR3 protein: CASSQRSGTSSSEQYF

CDR3 length: 16
J gene: TRBJ2-5
D gene: NA
clone size: NA
V gene: TRBV18
CDR3 DNA: TGTGCCAGCTCACCGGCGTCATGGGGTTCTAGAGAGACCCAGTACTTC
CDR3 protein: CASSPASWGSRETQYF

CDR3 length: 11
J gene: TRBJ1-1
D gene: NA
clone size: NA
V gene: TRBV6-2/TRBV6-3
CDR3 DNA: TGTGCCAGCAGTCGGGACCGGGAAGCTTTCTTT
CDR3 protein: CASSRDREAFF

CDR3 length: 13
J gene: TRBJ2-7
D gene: TRBD1
clone size: few
V gene: TRBV5-1
CDR3 DNA: TGCGCCAGCAGCGTAGACAGGGGGTACGAGCAGTACTTC
CDR3 protein: CASSVDRGYEQYF

CDR3 length: 16
J gene: TRBJ1-3
D gene: NA
clone size: NA
V gene: TRBV14
CDR3 DNA: TGTGCCAGCAGCCAAGTGGGGGGAACCTCTGGAAACACCATATATTTT
CDR3 protein: CASSQVGGTSGNTIYF

CDR3 length: 16
J gene: TRBJ2-3
D gene: NA
clone size: NA
V gene: TRBV9
CDR3 DNA: TGTGCCAGCAACAGAGACAGCGGCCGGCTCAGTGATACGCAGTATTTT
CDR3 protein: CASNRDSGRLSDTQYF

CDR3 length: 17
J gene: TRBJ2-6
D gene: TRBD1
clone size: once
V gene: TRBV2
CDR3 DNA: TGTGCCAGCCGCAGGGGACAGGGATCCTCTGGGGCCAACGTCCTGACTTTC
CDR3 protein: CASRRGQGSSGANVLTF

CDR3 length: 14
J gene: TRBJ1-6
D gene: NA
clone size: NA
V gene: TRBV5-1
CDR3 DNA: TGCGCCAGCAGCACCCAGGGTCTTGTGTCACCCCTCCACTTT
CDR3 protein: CASSTQGLVSPLHF

CDR3 length: 16
J gene: TRBJ2-2
D gene: TRBD2
clone size: once
V gene: TRBV5-4
CDR3 DNA: TGTGCCACCAACACAGGACTAGCGGGGGGGACCGGGGAGCTGTTTTTT
CDR3 protein: CATNTGLAGGTGELFF

CDR3 length: 17
J gene: TRBJ1-2
D gene: TRBD1
clone size: once
V gene: TRBV20-1
CDR3 DNA: TGCAGTGCTAGTCGGAACAGGGGGTCGATGTCGGGTGATGGCTACACCTTC
CDR3 protein: CSASRNRGSMSGDGYTF

CDR3 length: 15
J gene: TRBJ2-7
D gene: TRBD1
clone size: NA
V gene: TRBV6-1
CDR3 DNA: TGTGCCAGCAGTGAAATGGGACAGGGAGTTTACGAGCAGTACTTC
CDR3 protein: CASSEMGQGVYEQYF

CDR3 length: 14
J gene: TRBJ1-1
D gene: TRBD1
clone size: NA
V gene: TRBV19
CDR3 DNA: TGTGCCAGTAGCCCCACAGGGGCAAAGGGTGAAGCTTTCTTT
CDR3 protein: CASSPTGAKGEAFF

CDR3 length: 13
J gene: TRBJ1-4
D gene: NA
clone size: NA
V gene: TRBV6-2/TRBV6-3
CDR3 DNA: TGTGCCAGCAGCCCCAGGCTTAATGAAAAACTGTTTTTT
CDR3 protein: CASSPRLNEKLFF

CDR3 length: 13
J gene: TRBJ2-7
D gene: NA
clone size: NA
V gene: TRBV5-1
CDR3 DNA: TGCGCCAGCAGCTTGGGTCAGCTCTACGAGCAGTACTTC
CDR3 protein: CASSLGQLYEQYF

CDR3 length: 14
J gene: TRBJ1-2
D gene: NA
clone size: NA
V gene: TRBV19
CDR3 DNA: TGTGCCAGTACCCGCGAGGTGTCGAACTATGGCTACACCTTC
CDR3 protein: CASTREVSNYGYTF

CDR3 length: 14
J gene: TRBJ1-1
D gene: NA
clone size: NA
V gene: TRBV27
CDR3 DNA: TGTGCCAGCAATTTTCAGGGGCCGAACACTGAAGCTTTCTTT
CDR3 protein: CASNFQGPNTEAFF

CDR3 length: 15
J gene: TRBJ2-2
D gene: NA
clone size: few
V gene: TRBV7-2
CDR3 DNA: TGTGCCAGCAGCAACTGGGCCTCCGGGGCCGGGGAGCTGTTTTTT
CDR3 protein: CASSNWASGAGELFF

CDR3 length: 16
J gene: TRBJ1-3
D gene: NA
clone size: once
V gene: TRBV25-1
CDR3 DNA: TGTGCCAGCAGTGGCCCTCGGGGGCGGGCTGGAAACACCATATATTTT
CDR3 protein: CASSGPRGRAGNTIYF

CDR3 length: 14
J gene: TRBJ1-4
D gene: NA
clone size: NA
V gene: TRBV19
CDR3 DNA: TGTGCCAGGGAGGAGGACAGAACTAATGAAAAACTGTTTTTT
CDR3 protein: CAREEDRTNEKLFF

CDR3 length: 14
J gene: TRBJ1-5
D gene: TRBD1
clone size: NA
V gene: TRBV2
CDR3 DNA: TGTGCCAGCAGTCTTTTACAGGGGGATCAGCCCCAGCATTTT
CDR3 protein: CASSLLQGDQPQHF

CDR3 length: 14
J gene: TRBJ2-1
D gene: TRBD2
clone size: NA
V gene: TRBV7-2
CDR3 DNA: TGTGCCAGCAGCTTACTAGCGGGGGAGAATGAGCAGTTCTTC
CDR3 protein: CASSLLAGENEQFF

CDR3 length: 15
J gene: TRBJ1-2
D gene: TRBD1
clone size: NA
V gene: TRBV2
CDR3 DNA: TGTGCCAGCAGGGTTGGACAGGGGTCAAACTATGGCTACACCTTC
CDR3 protein: CASRVGQGSNYGYTF

CDR3 length: 13
J gene: TRBJ1-2
D gene: NA
clone size: NA
V gene: TRBV6-2/TRBV6-3
CDR3 DNA: TGTGCCAGCAGCGACGATATTAACTATGGCTACACCTTC
CDR3 protein: CASSDDINYGYTF